This TCR beta chain emerged from a study of T cells in localized non-small cell lung cancer. Data came from immunoSEQ multiplex PCR; TCRdb stores just in-frame clones and leaves some out. The table lists around 15,000 clones, 70% to 90% of them singletons. The germline V and J ends were trimmed by 3 bases and 0 bases, with 9 bases remaining between them. The germline V gene has CDR1 SGHRS and CDR2 YFSETQ. The CDR3 consists of 15 residues. Whole-study findings and limits: When the top 100 tumor clones were examined, a median about 60 of them also appeared in the adjacent lung, which was paired and uninvolved. Uninvolved adjacent lung had more T cell clonality than any other tissue, topping tumor. Owing to sequencing of a solitary tumor region, heterogeneity cannot be discounted. A raised T cell density in blood coincided with lengthier overall survival.

A word on this clone: As yet, its antigen is unknown.

Source: peripheral blood mononuclear cells, taken before any cancer treatment. This chain links TRBV5-1 with TRBJ1-4; maybe TRBD1 (5 bases). This TCR derives from a male donor at least 60 years old with stage II lung adenocarcinoma. CDR3 DNA sequence: TGCGCCAGCAGCTGGGGACGGCCAACTAATGAAAAACTGTTTTTT. This gives the protein CASSWGRPTNEKLFF. The variable domain in full, completed from reference TRBV5-1 and TRBJ1-4, reads KAGVTQTPRYLIKTRGQQVTLSCSPISGHRSVSWYQQTPGQGLQFLFEYFSETQRNKGNFPGRFSGRQFSNSRSEMNVSTLELGDSALYLCASSWGRPTNEKLFFGSGTQLSVL.